One and the same sample provided the 27 T cell receptor beta chains below, sequenced in a study of radiotherapy plus CTLA-4 blockade in lung cancer. Some clones are missing from TCRdb's copy, which holds only in-frame ones; the method was immunoSEQ multiplex PCR. The sample lists about 66,000 clones, approximately 82% occurring once. Sequenced here: peripheral blood, sampled from a patient treated with radiotherapy plus ipilimumab. The receptors here all came from a human donor with non-small cell lung cancer who had a partial response to radiotherapy plus ipilimumab.

The V call is TRBV19, the J call TRBJ1-2; 10 bases map to TRBD1. The V and J ends lost 5 bases and 1 base, in that order; junction bases with no gene match: 4. Germline-derived CDR1 and CDR2 are LNHDA and SQIVND (reference sequence). This CDR3 has 15 amino acids. CDR3 nucleotides: TGTGCCAGTAGTGGGGGACAGGGGAGTAACTATGGCTACACCTTC. It is translated as CASSGGQGSNYGYTF.

The chain carries TRBV18 and TRBJ2-3; 7 bases agree with TRBD2. This CDR3 comprises 15 residues. V dropped 6 bases and J dropped 2; count of bases not matched to a gene: 8. The germline V gene has CDR1 KGHSH and CDR2 LQKENI. The CDR3 protein is CASSPGGRLTDTQYF. CDR3 nucleotides: TGTGCCAGCTCCCCGGGAGGAAGGCTCACAGATACGCAGTATTTT.

The rearrangement uses TRBV28 and TRBJ2-5; 10 bases agree with TRBD2. V dropped 6 bases and J dropped 7; count of bases not matched to a gene: 8. Germline CDR1 reads MDHEN; CDR2 reads SYDVKM. The CDR3 sequence is 14 residues long. Here the CDR3 DNA reads TGTGCCAGCAGATATCTAGCGGGAGTTGGGACCCAGTACTTC. Translation: CASRYLAGVGTQYF.

This chain joins TRBV27 and TRBJ2-7; D is perhaps TRBD1 (6 bases). This CDR3 is 15 amino acids long. The germline CDR1 and CDR2 sequences are MNHEY and SMNVEV (reference sequence). V lost 4 bases and J lost 1, with 14 bases in between. The CDR3 spells CASSSQPTGSYEQYF. In DNA form, the CDR3 reads TGTGCCAGCAGTTCCCAACCGACAGGTTCCTACGAGCAGTACTTC.

This sequence joins TRBV7-3 and TRBJ2-5; the D gene is possibly TRBD1 (5 bases). The J call may be incorrect, as the DNA end agrees better with TRBJ2-7. CDR3 length: 15 amino acids. From germline, CDR1 is SGHTA and CDR2 FQGTGA. The chain's CDR3 is CASSSQAGQAYEQYF. CDR3 nucleotides: TGTGCCAGCAGCTCCCAGGCAGGGCAGGCCTACGAGCAGTACTTC.

This sequence joins TRBV28 and TRBJ2-1; tentatively, D is TRBD2 (6 bases). This CDR3 spans 13 amino acids. Trimming left V 4 bases short and J 6 bases short, with 10 bases between. Per the germline V gene, CDR1 is MDHEN and CDR2 is SYDVKM. CDR3 nucleotides: TGTGCCAGCAGTTCCGGGAGTACCAATGAGCAGTTCTTC. This translates into CASSSGSTNEQFF.

This clone showed up just once. The chain links TRBV30 to TRBJ2-3; D is unclear. CDR3 length: 12 amino acids. V shed 3 bases and J shed 6 bases, with 10 bases lying between them. Germline CDR1 and CDR2: GTSNPN and SVGIG (reference sequence). CDR3 sequence reads: CAWRAISDTQYF. The CDR3 region has the DNA TGTGCCTGGAGAGCCATATCGGATACGCAGTATTTT.

This rearrangement joins TRBV19 to TRBJ2-5; 10 bases map to TRBD1. The better agreement between TRBJ2-7 and the DNA end casts doubt on the J call. This CDR3 spans 14 amino acids. Germline-derived CDR1 and CDR2 are LNHDA and SQIVND (reference sequence). CDR3 DNA sequence: TGTGCCAGTGACCCGGGACAGGGGCATTACGAGCAGTACTTC. Translated: CASDPGQGHYEQYF.

This chain uses TRBV29-1 with TRBJ2-5, with D possibly being TRBD1 (7 bases). The J call is in doubt because the DNA end fits TRBJ2-7 better. The CDR3 has 13 amino acids. Germline V gene data show CDR1 as SQVTM and CDR2 as ANQGSEA. The CDR3 bases are TGCAGCGTTTCGCCAGGGGGAGGTTTCGAGCAGTACTTC. Translation gives CSVSPGGGFEQYF.

The chain links TRBV6-5 to TRBJ1-4, with D perhaps matching TRBD1 (6 bases). This CDR3 region has 15 residues. CDR1 and CDR2 from the germline V gene are MNHEY and SVGAGI. With 2 bases removed from V and 3 bases from J, the gap between germline ends came to 10 bases. DNA of the CDR3: TGTGCCAGCAGTTACCGAGGGGGACCTAATGAAAAACTGTTTTTT. Protein: CASSYRGGPNEKLFF.

The rearrangement links TRBV18 to TRBJ1-2, with unresolved D. Germline lookup yields CDR1 KGHSH and CDR2 LQKENI. V lost 3 bases, J lost 1 base, and 6 bases lay in between. CDR3 length equals 13 residues. The CDR3 loop reads CASSPADNYGYTF. The CDR3 nucleotides read TGTGCCAGCTCACCCGCAGATAACTATGGCTACACCTTC.

CDR3: CASSPLRRALRTGELFF. The DNA for the CDR3 is TGTGCCAGCAGCCCCCTACGCAGGGCCCTTAGGACCGGGGAGCTGTTTTTT. This sequence joins TRBV7-2 and TRBJ2-2, with D perhaps TRBD1 (5 bases). V was trimmed by 5 bases and J by 5 bases, leaving 21 bases between them. Germline-derived CDR1 and CDR2 are SGHTA and FQGNSA. The CDR3 is made up of 17 amino acids. The variable domain in full, with the rest retrieved from reference TRBV7-2 and TRBJ2-2, is GAGVSQSPSNKVTEKGKDVELRCDPISGHTALYWYRQSLGQGLEFLIYFQGNSAPDKSGLPSDRFSAERTGGSVSTLTIQRTQQEDSAVYLCASSPLRRALRTGELFFGEGSRLTVL.

The sample holds a few counts of this clone. The V and J genes are TRBV19 and TRBJ1-1; 8 nucleotides align to TRBD1. The CDR3 spans 15 residues. Germline V gives CDR1 LNHDA, CDR2 SQIVND (reference sequence). Trimming at V came to 7 bases and at J to 0 bases, leaving 7 bases not matched to a gene. For the CDR3, the DNA is TGTGCCAGTAAGAGGGGGACAGGTCTGAACACTGAAGCTTTCTTT. Protein: CASKRGTGLNTEAFF. Supplemented by reference TRBV19 and TRBJ1-1, the full variable domain reads DGGITQSPKYLFRKEGQNVTLSCEQNLNHDAMYWYRQDPGQGLRLIYYSQIVNDFQKGDIAEGYSVSREKKESFPLTVTSAQKNPTAFYLCASKRGTGLNTEAFFGQGTRLTVV.

The chain recombines TRBV7-9 with TRBJ2-7; 9 bases match TRBD1. Germline-derived CDR1 and CDR2 are SEHNR and FQNEAQ (reference sequence). V dropped 2 bases and J dropped 6; count of bases not matched to a gene: 11. CDR3 size: 16 residues. As DNA, the CDR3 is TGTGCCAGCAGCTTATTACGAGACAGGGGGGATGGCGAGCAGTACTTC. Amino acid sequence: CASSLLRDRGDGEQYF.

The genes are TRBV2 and TRBJ1-1; TRBD1 matches at 7 bases. CDR1 and CDR2 from the germline V gene are SNHLY and FYNNEI. V trimming: 4 bases; J trimming: 1 base; junction bases outside the gene matches: 6. The CDR3 is 15 amino acids. The CDR3 reads CASSVSGQRNTEAFF. The CDR3 nucleotides are TGTGCCAGCAGTGTATCGGGACAGCGGAACACTGAAGCTTTCTTT.

This sequence joins TRBV27 and TRBJ2-3; the match to TRBD1 covers 8 bases. The trim removed 5 bases at V and 2 bases at J, leaving 21 bases unmatched. This CDR3 region has 20 residues. From germline, CDR1 is MNHEY and CDR2 SMNVEV (reference sequence). CDR3 in amino acids: CASSPSTGVGILTDTDTQYF. CDR3 in DNA: TGTGCCAGCAGTCCCTCGACAGGGGTGGGTATCCTAACAGACACAGATACGCAGTATTTT.

This clone was recorded only once. The rearrangement uses TRBV29-1 and TRBJ2-6; 11 nucleotides align to TRBD1. Germline V gene lookup returns CDR1 SQVTM and CDR2 ANQGSEA. The CDR3 length is 19 residues. With V trimmed by 2 bases and J by 2 bases, 11 bases remained unmatched. CDR3 DNA: TGCAGCGTTGAAATGAGCTCGGGACAGGGGGGTCCTGGGGCCAACGTCCTGACTTTC. As protein: CSVEMSSGQGGPGANVLTF.

The chain has TRBV28 and TRBJ1-4; maybe TRBD1 (6 bases). V lost 1 base and J lost 12, with 12 bases in between. CDR3 length equals 13 residues. Germline lookup yields CDR1 MDHEN and CDR2 SYDVKM. The CDR3 protein is CASSLLGARELFF. The CDR3 bases are TGTGCCAGCAGTTTATTGGGGGCCCGGGAACTGTTTTTT.

The chain has TRBV5-1 and TRBJ1-2; D possibly corresponds to TRBD1 (5 bases). The germline CDR1 and CDR2 sequences are SGHRS and YFSETQ. Trimming cost V 0 bases and J 3 bases, with 12 bases left between them. This CDR3 contains 15 residues. The CDR3 spells CASSLASGGHYGYTF. The DNA of the CDR3 is TGCGCCAGCAGCTTGGCCTCCGGGGGTCACTATGGCTACACCTTC.

This clone was detected once. CDR3 in amino acids: CASSIRASGYAYEQYF. In DNA form, the CDR3 reads TGTGCCAGTAGTATAAGGGCCAGCGGCTACGCCTACGAGCAGTACTTC. The V and J genes are TRBV19 and TRBJ2-7; TRBD2 might be the D (5 bases). V dropped 2 bases and J dropped 2 bases, with 16 bases sitting between them. Germline-derived CDR1 and CDR2 are LNHDA and SQIVND (reference sequence). This CDR3 region has 16 residues. The full variable domain, completed using reference TRBV19 and TRBJ2-7, is DGGITQSPKYLFRKEGQNVTLSCEQNLNHDAMYWYRQDPGQGLRLIYYSQIVNDFQKGDIAEGYSVSREKKESFPLTVTSAQKNPTAFYLCASSIRASGYAYEQYFGPGTRLTVT.

The chain combines TRBV2 with TRBJ2-7; D ambiguous. CDR3 length: 10 amino acids. The V gene lost 8 bases and the J gene lost 10 bases, with 12 bases spanning the gap. Per the germline V gene, CDR1 is SNHLY and CDR2 is FYNNEI. This CDR3 is CASAAPPQYF. Written as DNA, the CDR3 is TGTGCCAGCGCGGCCCCCCCCCAGTACTTC. Full variable domain (rest looked up from reference TRBV2 and TRBJ2-7): EPEVTQTPSHQVTQMGQEVILRCVPISNHLYFYWYRQILGQKVEFLVSFYNNEISEKSEIFDDQFSVERPDGSNFTLKIRSTKLEDSAMYFCASAAPPQYFGPGTRLTVT.

The chain has TRBV25-1 and TRBJ2-2; 7 nucleotides line up with TRBD1. The V and J ends lost 6 bases and 7 bases, in that order; junction bases with no gene match: 11. The CDR3 loop spans 15 amino acids. Looked up from germline, CDR1 is MGHDK and CDR2 is SYGVNS. CDR3: CASRETDRRGGELFF. The CDR3 DNA reads TGTGCCAGCAGGGAAACGGACAGGCGCGGCGGGGAGCTGTTTTTT.

The chain has TRBV7-8 and TRBJ1-1, with unresolved D. The CDR3 length is 15 residues. V was shortened by 5 bases and J by 5 bases, with 18 bases between the two germline ends. Per germline, CDR1 SGHVS and CDR2 FQNEAQ. CDR3 sequence reads: CASSPRVSLGTEAFF. The CDR3 DNA reads as TGTGCCAGCAGCCCCCGGGTTTCGCTCGGGACTGAAGCTTTCTTT. Full variable domain (outside the CDR3, taken from reference TRBV7-8 and TRBJ1-1): GAGVSQSPRYKVAKRGQDVALRCDPISGHVSLFWYQQALGQGPEFLTYFQNEAQLDKSGLPSDRFFAERPEGSVSTLKIQRTQQEDSAVYLCASSPRVSLGTEAFFGQGTRLTVV.

V is TRBV27 and J is TRBJ2-3; TRBD2 matches at 7 bases. The trim removed 7 bases at V and 3 bases at J, leaving 13 bases unmatched. Germline V gene lookup returns CDR1 MNHEY and CDR2 SMNVEV (reference sequence). The CDR3 is made up of 16 amino acids. The CDR3 spells CASIGYGRTRTDTQYF. The CDR3 nucleotides are TGTGCCAGCATAGGTTACGGGAGGACTAGAACAGATACGCAGTATTTT.

This chain uses TRBV19 with TRBJ1-4; D is unresolved. Trimming removed 5 bases at V and 11 bases at J, with 24 bases between. This CDR3 region has 16 residues. The germline V gene has CDR1 LNHDA and CDR2 SQIVND (reference sequence). CDR3 residues: CASSARGLRLDPKLFF. DNA of the CDR3: TGTGCCAGTAGTGCTCGCGGGCTCCGATTGGATCCGAAACTGTTTTTT.

The chain has TRBV28 and TRBJ1-5, with TRBD1 identical over 8 bases. Germline CDR1 reads MDHEN; CDR2 reads SYDVKM. The V gene end was trimmed by 2 bases and the J gene end by 6 bases; junction bases not matched to a gene: 12. This CDR3 comprises 17 residues. CDR3 bases: TGTGCCAGCAGTTTAATTACAGGGGGGATACAGGGTCAGCCCCAGCATTTT. Translating gives CASSLITGGIQGQPQHF.

The V call is TRBV30, the J call TRBJ2-7; 8 bases are shared with TRBD1. Germline CDR1 GTSNPN, CDR2 SVGIG (reference sequence). The CDR3 totals 16 residues. With 1 base clipped from V and 6 bases from J, the junction kept 14 bases outside the gene matches. DNA for the CDR3: TGTGCCTGGAGTGGCCTGATCGGCAGGGGGCTGTTCGAGCAGTACTTC. It codes for CAWSGLIGRGLFEQYF.